These T cell receptor beta chains were read from a single sample in a study of lymphopenia after photon versus proton radiotherapy. Clones were read by immunoSEQ multiplex PCR, and TCRdb kept only the in-frame ones, dropping some. The data hold 40,000 to 45,000 clones, with about four fifths observed a single time. The starting material was peripheral blood, obtained from a patient treated with proton-based radiotherapy. These receptors all come from a woman between 70 and 85 years old with pancreatic cancer. The CDR3 runs from the conserved cysteine through the conserved F or W. Each record gives: J gene, D gene, V gene, clone size, CDR3 protein, CDR3 DNA. The D gene is left open where the match is weak. Some rows mark clone size as missing; the rest say once, few, many or name a class of expanded clone.

>TRBJ2-1|.|TRBV13|few
CASSFFLAEGEGGHEFF
TGTGCCAGCAGCTTCTTCCTAGCGGAGGGAGAGGGGGGCCACGAGTTCTTC
>TRBJ2-1|.|TRBV6-5|.
CASSYRTGLQNEQFF
TGTGCCAGCAGTTATAGAACAGGCCTCCAAAATGAGCAGTTCTTC
>TRBJ2-3|TRBD2|TRBV7-9|.
CASSSLAGPTDTQYF
TGTGCCAGCAGCTCCCTAGCGGGTCCCACAGATACGCAGTATTTT
>TRBJ1-4|TRBD1|TRBV30|.
CAWRSQGGAFNEKLFF
TGTGCCTGGAGGAGCCAAGGGGGCGCATTTAATGAAAAACTGTTTTTT
>TRBJ2-6|TRBD1|TRBV30|.
CAWSRDRVRGANVLTF
TGTGCCTGGTCGCGGGACAGGGTTCGTGGGGCCAACGTCCTGACTTTC
>TRBJ1-5|.|TRBV2|.
CASSEVGGLLSNQPQHF
TGTGCCAGCAGTGAAGTTGGGGGACTACTGAGCAATCAGCCCCAGCATTTT
>TRBJ1-2|.|TRBV28|.
CASSSPGTRLDYGYTF
TGTGCCAGCAGTTCCCCCGGGACCCGACTAGACTATGGCTACACCTTC
>TRBJ2-1|.|TRBV7-2|.
CASSFTGVSMGYNEQFF
TGTGCCAGCAGCTTTACGGGCGTTTCTATGGGCTACAATGAGCAGTTCTTC
>TRBJ1-2|TRBD1|TRBV29-1|.
CSVEGTGRFWDYGYTF
TGCAGCGTTGAAGGGACAGGGCGCTTTTGGGACTATGGCTACACCTTC
>TRBJ2-1|TRBD2|TRBV2|.
CASSPGLAGNEQFF
TGTGCCAGCTCCCCCGGGCTAGCGGGCAATGAGCAGTTCTTC
>TRBJ2-1|.|TRBV11-3|.
CASSSGGGYNEQFF
TGTGCCAGCAGCTCAGGAGGGGGATACAATGAGCAGTTCTTC
>TRBJ1-1|.|TRBV4-3|once
CASSQQGITTEAFF
TGCGCCAGCAGCCAACAGGGGATTACCACTGAAGCTTTCTTT
>TRBJ2-7|TRBD2|TRBV6-6|.
CASSYYLGGIYEQYF
TGTGCCAGCAGTTATTACTTGGGAGGGATCTACGAGCAGTACTTC
>TRBJ1-5|.|TRBV28|.
CASSPWFAGSNQPQHF
TGTGCCAGCAGTCCCTGGTTCGCGGGGAGCAATCAGCCCCAGCATTTT
>TRBJ2-4|.|TRBV4-2|.
CASSPYGGDIQYF
TGTGCCAGCAGCCCGTACGGGGGAGACATTCAGTACTTC
>TRBJ2-7|.|TRBV27|.
CASRDSYEQYF
TGTGCCAGCAGGGACTCCTACGAGCAGTACTTC
>TRBJ2-7|.|TRBV29-1|.
CSVVEGTYEQYF
TGCAGCGTTGTCGAGGGAACCTACGAGCAGTACTTC
>TRBJ2-1|.|TRBV5-8|few
CASSPGGVARNEQFF
TGTGCCAGCAGCCCCGGCGGGGTAGCGCGCAATGAGCAGTTCTTC
>TRBJ1-2|TRBD1|TRBV28|.
CASRPGGVANYGYTF
TGTGCCAGCAGACCAGGGGGCGTGGCTAACTATGGCTACACCTTC
>TRBJ2-7|TRBD1|TRBV10-1|.
CASSGCRDRLYEQYF
TGCGCCAGCAGTGGTTGCCGGGACAGACTCTACGAGCAGTACTTC
>TRBJ1-3|.|TRBV19|.
CASSIDPSGFSGNTIYF
TGTGCCAGTAGTATAGATCCATCAGGGTTCTCTGGAAACACCATATATTTT
>TRBJ1-2|.|TRBV5-4|.
CASSLGAPTLSYGYTF
TGTGCCAGCAGCTTGGGTGCCCCCACCCTTAGCTATGGCTACACCTTC
>TRBJ2-2|.|TRBV5-6|.
CASSLVQRNTGELFF
TGTGCCAGCAGCTTGGTACAGAGAAACACCGGGGAGCTGTTTTTT
>TRBJ2-7|.|TRBV5-6|few
CASSRRGIGEQYF
TGTGCCAGCTCCCGCCGTGGAATCGGCGAGCAGTACTTC
>TRBJ2-7|.|TRBV6-1|few
CASSESYEQYF
TGTGCCAGCAGTGAGAGCTACGAGCAGTACTTC
>TRBJ2-1|.|TRBV5-1|.
CASSSDPSNEQFF
TGCGCCAGCAGCTCCGATCCTTCCAATGAGCAGTTCTTC
>TRBJ2-3|TRBD2|TRBV5-1|.
CASSLTSGQSTDTQYF
TGCGCCAGCAGCTTGACTAGCGGACAAAGCACAGATACGCAGTATTTT
>TRBJ1-3|.|TRBV28|.
CGTIGNTIYF
TGTGGGACCATTGGAAACACCATATATTTT
>TRBJ2-2|.|TRBV30|.
CAWSSQGMSSGELFF
TGTGCCTGGAGTAGCCAGGGAATGTCTTCCGGGGAGCTGTTTTTT
>TRBJ2-1|.|TRBV7-2|.
CASSLEGSSTQQFF
TGTGCCAGCAGCTTAGAGGGCAGTTCCACCCAGCAGTTCTTC
>TRBJ2-3|TRBD1|TRBV9|.
CASSSDRDTQYF
TGTGCCAGCAGCTCGGACAGGGACACGCAGTATTTT
>TRBJ2-4|TRBD2|TRBV19|once
CASSMSGTAKNIQYF
TGTGCCAGTAGCATGAGCGGGACAGCCAAAAACATTCAGTACTTC
>TRBJ2-5|.|TRBV6-6|.
CASSQPGHQETQYF
TGTGCCAGCAGTCAACCGGGACACCAAGAGACCCAGTACTTC
>TRBJ2-7|.|TRBV6-6|.
CASSYAGGVAEDF
TGTGCCAGCAGTTACGCAGGGGGGGTAGCGGAGGACTTC
>TRBJ2-7|.|TRBV30|.
CAWSVSYEQYF
TGTGCCTGGAGTGTCTCCTACGAGCAGTACTTC
>TRBJ2-7|.|TRBV6-1|.
CASWNPRSSYEQYF
TGTGCCAGCTGGAACCCTAGGAGCTCCTACGAGCAGTACTTC
>TRBJ2-3|.|TRBV13|.
CASSLYLGTSASTDTQYF
TGTGCCAGCAGCTTATACCTAGGGACAAGCGCTAGCACAGATACGCAGTATTTT
>TRBJ2-3|.|TRBV7-3|.
CASSPGVTSTDTQYF
TGTGCCAGCAGCCCGGGGGTGACTAGCACAGATACGCAGTATTTT
>TRBJ2-5|TRBD2|TRBV7-9|.
CASSSLEAGWYQETQYF
TGTGCCAGCAGCAGCCTCGAAGCGGGATGGTACCAAGAGACCCAGTACTTC
>TRBJ2-5|.|TRBV20-1|.
CSAKQQETQYF
TGCAGTGCTAAACAGCAAGAGACCCAGTACTTC
>TRBJ1-1|.|TRBV9|many
CASSRRPENTEAFF
TGTGCCAGCAGCCGCCGACCGGAGAACACTGAAGCTTTCTTT
>TRBJ1-6|.|TRBV27|.
CASSQTSADNSPLHF
TGTGCCAGCAGTCAGACTTCGGCAGATAATTCACCCCTCCACTTT
>TRBJ2-5|TRBD2|TRBV18|.
CASSPKAGTTTQYF
TGTGCCAGCTCACCAAAGGCCGGGACTACGACCCAGTACTTC
>TRBJ2-7|.|TRBV13|.
CASTRVNEQYF
TGTGCCAGCACGAGGGTTAACGAGCAGTACTTC
>TRBJ2-5|.|TRBV5-6|.
CASSLKGETQYF
TGTGCCAGCAGCTTGAAAGGGGAGACCCAGTACTTC
>TRBJ2-1|.|TRBV9|.
CASSVSLQGRSTAYNEQFF
TGTGCCAGCAGCGTTTCCCTTCAAGGTCGGTCGACAGCTTACAATGAGCAGTTCTTC
>TRBJ2-4|.|TRBV7-2|.
CASSLVGAQGTKNIQYF
TGTGCCAGCAGCTTAGTGGGGGCGCAGGGGACCAAAAACATTCAGTACTTC
>TRBJ2-7|TRBD2|TRBV18|.
CASSPTEGAGGREQYF
TGTGCCAGCTCACCGACCGAGGGAGCGGGAGGTCGAGAGCAGTACTTC
>TRBJ1-5|.|TRBV5-6|.
CASSFQRASNQPQHF
TGTGCCAGCAGCTTTCAAAGAGCTAGCAATCAGCCCCAGCATTTT
>TRBJ1-2|.|TRBV21-1|.
CASPRTGSNYGYTF
TGTGCCAGTCCGAGGACAGGGAGTAACTATGGCTACACCTTC
>TRBJ1-1|.|TRBV6-5|.
CASSLRTSPNTEAFF
TGTGCCAGCAGCCTAAGAACATCTCCGAACACTGAAGCTTTCTTT
>TRBJ2-2|.|TRBV19|.
CASVGESGYTGELFF
TGTGCCAGTGTAGGGGAATCAGGGTACACCGGGGAGCTGTTTTTT
>TRBJ2-7|.|TRBV28|.
CASSTGLSYEQYF
TGTGCCAGCAGCACGGGTCTTTCCTACGAGCAGTACTTC
>TRBJ2-3|TRBD1|TRBV11-3|.
CASSLRQGSTDTQYF
TGTGCCAGCAGCTTAAGACAGGGTTCCACAGATACGCAGTATTTT
>TRBJ1-6|.|TRBV6-6|.
CASSKDAGRTSPLHF
TGTGCCAGCAGCAAGGACGCAGGTCGGACTTCACCCCTCCACTTT
>TRBJ2-5|.|TRBV19|.
CASSRGVEETQYF
TGTGCCAGTAGTAGGGGGGTCGAAGAGACCCAGTACTTC
>TRBJ2-7|TRBD2|TRBV27|.
CASSSYGTSEILYYEQYF
TGTGCCAGCAGTTCATACGGGACTAGCGAGATCCTATACTACGAGCAGTACTTC
>TRBJ2-3|TRBD2|TRBV15|.
CATSRDLAGTDTQYF
TGTGCCACCAGCAGAGACCTAGCGGGCACAGATACGCAGTATTTT
>TRBJ1-2|TRBD1|TRBV28|.
CASNRQGAQGYTF
TGTGCCAGCAACAGACAGGGGGCGCAAGGCTACACCTTC
>TRBJ1-3|TRBD1|TRBV4-2|.
CASTADRGPFGNTIYF
TGTGCCAGCACCGCTGACAGGGGACCCTTTGGAAACACCATATATTTT